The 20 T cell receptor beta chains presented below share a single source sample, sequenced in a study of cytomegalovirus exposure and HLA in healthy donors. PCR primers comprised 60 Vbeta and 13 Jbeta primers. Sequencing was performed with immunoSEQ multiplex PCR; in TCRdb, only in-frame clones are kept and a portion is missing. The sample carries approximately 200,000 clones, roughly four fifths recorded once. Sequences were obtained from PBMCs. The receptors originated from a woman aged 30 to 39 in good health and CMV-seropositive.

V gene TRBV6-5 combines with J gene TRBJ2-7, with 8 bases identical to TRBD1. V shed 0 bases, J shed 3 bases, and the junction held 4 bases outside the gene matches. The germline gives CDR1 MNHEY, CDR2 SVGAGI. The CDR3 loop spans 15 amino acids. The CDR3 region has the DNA TGTGCCAGCAGTTACTCCCGGACAGGGTTCTACGAGCAGTACTTC. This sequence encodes CASSYSRTGFYEQYF.

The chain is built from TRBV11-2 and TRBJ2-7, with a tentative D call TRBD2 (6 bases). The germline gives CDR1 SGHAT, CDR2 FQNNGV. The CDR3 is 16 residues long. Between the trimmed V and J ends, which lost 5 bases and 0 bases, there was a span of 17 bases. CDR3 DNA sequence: TGTGCCAGCAGCCATACAGCGGGTAGGAGCTCCTACGAGCAGTACTTC. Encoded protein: CASSHTAGRSSYEQYF. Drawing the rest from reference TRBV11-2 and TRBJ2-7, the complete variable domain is EAGVAQSPRYKIIEKRQSVAFWCNPISGHATLYWYQQILGQGPKLLIQFQNNGVVDDSQLPKDRFSAERLKGVDSTLKIQPAKLEDSAVYLCASSHTAGRSSYEQYFGPGTRLTVT.

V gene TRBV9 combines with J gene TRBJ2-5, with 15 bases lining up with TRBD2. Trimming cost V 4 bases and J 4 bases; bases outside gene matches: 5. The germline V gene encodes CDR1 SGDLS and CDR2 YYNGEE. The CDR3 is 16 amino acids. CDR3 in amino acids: CASSWRGLAGGETQYF. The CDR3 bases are TGTGCCAGCAGCTGGAGGGGACTAGCGGGAGGAGAGACCCAGTACTTC.

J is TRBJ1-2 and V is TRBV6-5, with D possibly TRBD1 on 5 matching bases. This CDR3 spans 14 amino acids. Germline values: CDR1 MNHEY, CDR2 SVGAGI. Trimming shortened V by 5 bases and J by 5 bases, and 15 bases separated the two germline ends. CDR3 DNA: TGTGCCAGCAGTCCTTTCAGGGAAGGATATGGCTACACCTTC. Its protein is CASSPFREGYGYTF.

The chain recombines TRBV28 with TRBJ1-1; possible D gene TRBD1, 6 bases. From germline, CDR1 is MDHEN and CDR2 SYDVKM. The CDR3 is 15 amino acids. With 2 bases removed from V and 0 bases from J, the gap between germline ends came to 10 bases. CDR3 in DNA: TGTGCCAGCAGTTTAGGACAGTTCATGAACACTGAAGCTTTCTTT. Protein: CASSLGQFMNTEAFF.

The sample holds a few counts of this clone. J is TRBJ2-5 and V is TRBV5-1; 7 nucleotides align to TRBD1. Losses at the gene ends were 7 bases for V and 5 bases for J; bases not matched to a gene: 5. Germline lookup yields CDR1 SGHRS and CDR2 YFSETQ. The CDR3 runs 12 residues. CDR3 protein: CASRQGLETQYF. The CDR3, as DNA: TGCGCCAGCCGACAGGGTCTTGAGACCCAGTACTTC.

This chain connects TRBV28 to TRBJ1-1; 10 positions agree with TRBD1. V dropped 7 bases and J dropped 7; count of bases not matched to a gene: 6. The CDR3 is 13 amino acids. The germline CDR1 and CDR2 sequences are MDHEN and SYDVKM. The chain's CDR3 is CASIWRTGGEAFF. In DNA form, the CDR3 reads TGTGCCAGCATCTGGAGGACAGGGGGTGAAGCTTTCTTT.

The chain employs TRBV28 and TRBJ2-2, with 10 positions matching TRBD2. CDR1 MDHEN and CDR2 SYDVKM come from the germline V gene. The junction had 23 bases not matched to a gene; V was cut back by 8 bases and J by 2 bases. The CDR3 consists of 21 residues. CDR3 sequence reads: CASSFGAFSGRPLSNTGELFF. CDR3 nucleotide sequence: TGTGCCAGCTCCTTTGGGGCGTTTAGCGGGAGGCCGCTCAGTAACACCGGGGAGCTGTTTTTT. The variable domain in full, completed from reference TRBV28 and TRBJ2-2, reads DVKVTQSSRYLVKRTGEKVFLECVQDMDHENMFWYRQDPGLGLRLIYFSYDVKMKEKGDIPEGYSVSREKKERFSLILESASTNQTSMYLCASSFGAFSGRPLSNTGELFFGEGSRLTVL.

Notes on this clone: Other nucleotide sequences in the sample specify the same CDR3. In nucleotides, the CDR3 is TGCGCCAGCAGCTCGGGGACAGGAAGGGAGACCCAGTACTTC. It encodes CASSSGTGRETQYF. The rearrangement links TRBV5-1 to TRBJ2-5; 8 positions agree with TRBD1. The germline gives CDR1 SGHRS, CDR2 YFSETQ. V dropped 3 bases and J dropped 5; count of bases not matched to a gene: 6. The CDR3 runs 14 residues.

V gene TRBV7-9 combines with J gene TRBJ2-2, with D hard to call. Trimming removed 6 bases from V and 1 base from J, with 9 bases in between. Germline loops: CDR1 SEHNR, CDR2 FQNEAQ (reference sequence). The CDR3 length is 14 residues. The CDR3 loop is CASSRLGNTGELFF. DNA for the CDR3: TGTGCCAGCAGTCGTCTAGGGAACACCGGGGAGCTGTTTTTT.

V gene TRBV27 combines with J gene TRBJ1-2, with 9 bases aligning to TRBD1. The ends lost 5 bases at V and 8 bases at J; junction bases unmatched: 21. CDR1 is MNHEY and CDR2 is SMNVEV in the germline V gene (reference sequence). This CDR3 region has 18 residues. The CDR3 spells CASSVFTGGANSVEGYTF. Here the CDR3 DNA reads TGTGCCAGCAGTGTTTTTACAGGGGGCGCGAATTCTGTCGAGGGCTACACCTTC.

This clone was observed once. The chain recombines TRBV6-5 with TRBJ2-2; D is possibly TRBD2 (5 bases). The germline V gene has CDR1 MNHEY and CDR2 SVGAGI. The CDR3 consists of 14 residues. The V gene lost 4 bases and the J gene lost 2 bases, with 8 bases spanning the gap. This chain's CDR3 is CASSLSGNTGELFF. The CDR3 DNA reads TGTGCCAGCAGTTTAAGCGGTAACACCGGGGAGCTGTTTTTT.

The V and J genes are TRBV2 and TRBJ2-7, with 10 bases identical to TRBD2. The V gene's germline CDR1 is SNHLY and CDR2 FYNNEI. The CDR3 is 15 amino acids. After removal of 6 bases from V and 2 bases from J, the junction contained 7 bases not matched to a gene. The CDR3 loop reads CASSPRTSGPYEQYF. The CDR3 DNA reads TGTGCCAGCAGCCCGAGGACTAGCGGACCCTACGAGCAGTACTTC.

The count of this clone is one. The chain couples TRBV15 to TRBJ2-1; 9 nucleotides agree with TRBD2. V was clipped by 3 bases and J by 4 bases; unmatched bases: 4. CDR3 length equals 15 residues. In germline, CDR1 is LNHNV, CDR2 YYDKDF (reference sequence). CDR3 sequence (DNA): TGTGCCACCAGCAGCGGACTAGCGCCATACAATGAGCAGTTCTTC. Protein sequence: CATSSGLAPYNEQFF.

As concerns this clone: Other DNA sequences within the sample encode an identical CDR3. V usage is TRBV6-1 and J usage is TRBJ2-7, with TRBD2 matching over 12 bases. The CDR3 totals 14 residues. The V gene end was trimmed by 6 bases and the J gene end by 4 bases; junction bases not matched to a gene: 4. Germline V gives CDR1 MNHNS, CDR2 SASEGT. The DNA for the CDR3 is TGTGCCAGCAGGCGACTAGCGGGAGATTACGAGCAGTACTTC. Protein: CASRRLAGDYEQYF.

The CDR3 bases are TGTGCCAGCATCAAACAGGGGTTGAACACTGAAGCTTTCTTT. It codes for CASIKQGLNTEAFF. J is TRBJ1-1 and V is TRBV5-4; 7 positions agree with TRBD1. The CDR3 loop spans 14 amino acids. CDR1 and CDR2 (germline): SGHNT, YYREEE (reference sequence). With V trimmed by 6 bases and J by 0 bases, 5 bases remained unmatched.

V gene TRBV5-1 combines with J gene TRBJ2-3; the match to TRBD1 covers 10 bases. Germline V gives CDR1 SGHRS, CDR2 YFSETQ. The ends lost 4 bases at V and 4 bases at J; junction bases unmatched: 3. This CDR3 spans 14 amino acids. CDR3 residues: CASSAGTGADTQYF. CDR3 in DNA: TGCGCCAGCAGCGCCGGGACAGGGGCAGATACGCAGTATTTT. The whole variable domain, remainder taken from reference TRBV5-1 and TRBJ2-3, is KAGVTQTPRYLIKTRGQQVTLSCSPISGHRSVSWYQQTPGQGLQFLFEYFSETQRNKGNFPGRFSGRQFSNSRSEMNVSTLELGDSALYLCASSAGTGADTQYFGPGTRLTVL.

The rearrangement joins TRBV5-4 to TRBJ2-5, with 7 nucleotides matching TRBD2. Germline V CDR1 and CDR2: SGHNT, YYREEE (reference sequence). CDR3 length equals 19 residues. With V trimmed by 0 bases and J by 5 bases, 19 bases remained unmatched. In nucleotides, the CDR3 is TGTGCCAGCAGCTTGGACCTGGTCCGGGCTAGCGGAGGAAAGGAGACCCAGTACTTC. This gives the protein CASSLDLVRASGGKETQYF.

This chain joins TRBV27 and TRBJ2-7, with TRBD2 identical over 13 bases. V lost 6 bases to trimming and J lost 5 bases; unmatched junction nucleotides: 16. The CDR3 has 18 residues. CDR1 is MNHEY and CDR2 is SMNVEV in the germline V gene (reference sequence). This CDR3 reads CASSPVQLGLAGVNEQYF. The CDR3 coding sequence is TGTGCCAGCAGCCCAGTGCAGCTTGGACTAGCGGGAGTCAACGAGCAGTACTTC.

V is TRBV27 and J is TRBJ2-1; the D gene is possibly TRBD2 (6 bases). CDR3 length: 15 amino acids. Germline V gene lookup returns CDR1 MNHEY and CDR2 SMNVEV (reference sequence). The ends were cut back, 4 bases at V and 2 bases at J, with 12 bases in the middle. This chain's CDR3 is CASSWSGVAYNEQFF. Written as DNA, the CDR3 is TGTGCCAGCAGTTGGTCGGGAGTAGCCTACAATGAGCAGTTCTTC.